This paragraph reports one T cell receptor (beta chain). The sample comes from a study of Graves' ophthalmopathy and Graves' hyperthyroidism. The CDR3 length is 12 residues. Trimming took off 5 bases at V and 6 bases at J, with 9 bases between the two ends. Per germline, CDR1 SGDLS and CDR2 YYNGEE. The study amplified TCR beta CDR3 regions using RNA transcripts. The workflow started with a first-round RT-PCR run with HTBI primers and then moved on to a second-round multiplex PCR. TCRdb processed the multiplex PCR reads anew with MiXCR; each CDR3 protein has one entry. The data contain roughly 410,000 distinct CDR3 sequences, 15% of them seen just once; the ten biggest clones take up roughly 7%.

Sequencing input: peripheral blood. The TCR comes from a woman aged 18 to 35 with stable Graves' hyperthyroidism. The chain joins TRBV9 to TRBJ2-4, with D perhaps TRBD1 (6 bases). CDR3 sequence reads: CASSPRGNIQYF. The CDR3 bases are TGTGCCAGCAGTCCCAGGGGAAACATTCAGTACTTC.